The 13 T cell receptor beta chains below were found in one sample sequenced in a study of cytomegalovirus exposure and HLA in healthy donors. The PCR had 60 Vbeta and 13 Jbeta primers. Using immunoSEQ multiplex PCR, the repertoire was profiled, and TCRdb retains in-frame clones only, with some absent. The sample holds about 160,000 clones, 80% seen once. The specimen was PBMCs. These receptors were collected from a male donor in good health and CMV-seropositive.

In its sample, this clone was seen a few times. The J gene is TRBJ2-7, the V gene TRBV6-5; 8 positions match TRBD2. Germline CDR1 and CDR2: MNHEY and SVGAGI. Unmatched junction bases numbered 11, after V lost 3 bases and J lost 4 bases. This CDR3 comprises 16 residues. CDR3 DNA sequence: TGTGCCAGCAGTTATTTGCTCGGCGGGAGGAGGTACGAGCAGTACTTC. Translation: CASSYLLGGRRYEQYF.

The gene calls are TRBV11-3 and TRBJ2-1; no clear D gene. CDR1 and CDR2 from the germline V gene are SGHNT and YENEEA. Between the trimmed V and J ends, which lost 3 bases and 6 bases, there was a span of 12 bases. This CDR3 region has 14 residues. As DNA, the CDR3 is TGTGCCAGCAGCTTTTTGCTAGTCCCCAATGAGCAGTTCTTC. This gives the protein CASSFLLVPNEQFF.

The chain links TRBV30 to TRBJ2-7, with 10 bases identical to TRBD2. V lost 5 bases and J lost 4; bases outside the gene matches: 8. Germline CDR1 GTSNPN, CDR2 SVGIG (reference sequence). CDR3 size: 14 residues. CDR3: CAWSPGLARYEQYF. CDR3 coding DNA: TGTGCCTGGTCGCCGGGACTAGCGCGGTACGAGCAGTACTTC. Full variable domain (missing parts from reference TRBV30 and TRBJ2-7): SQTIHQWPATLVQPVGSPLSLECTVEGTSNPNLYWYRQAAGRGLQLLFYSVGIGQISSEVPQNLSASRPQDRQFILSSKKLLLSDSGFYLCAWSPGLARYEQYFGPGTRLTVT.

This chain uses TRBV5-4 with TRBJ2-7, with TRBD1 matching over 7 bases. The CDR3 is 17 residues long. Germline CDR1 SGHNT, CDR2 YYREEE (reference sequence). V shed 4 bases, J shed 3 bases, and the junction held 16 bases outside the gene matches. In DNA, the CDR3 is TGTGCCAGCAGCCCCGGGACAGCCCGGTCAATCGGCTACGAGCAGTACTTC. Amino acids: CASSPGTARSIGYEQYF. Looking up the rest from reference TRBV5-4 and TRBJ2-7 gives the full variable domain: ETGVTQSPTHLIKTRGQQVTLRCSSQSGHNTVSWYQQALGQGPQFIFQYYREEENGRGNFPPRFSGLQFPNYSSELNVNALELDDSALYLCASSPGTARSIGYEQYFGPGTRLTVT.

The chain has TRBV29-1 and TRBJ1-3; 7 bases match TRBD1. V was clipped by 6 bases and J by 3 bases; unmatched bases: 5. The CDR3 loop spans 13 amino acids. Germline V gives CDR1 SQVTM, CDR2 ANQGSEA. The CDR3 spells CSVDGTDGNTIYF. The DNA of the CDR3 is TGCAGCGTCGACGGGACAGATGGAAACACCATATATTTT.

This clone is a singleton in its sample. V usage is TRBV7-9 and J usage is TRBJ1-2; the D gene is possibly TRBD1 (6 bases). CDR1 SEHNR and CDR2 FQNEAQ come from the germline V gene (reference sequence). Trimming removed 3 bases at V and 4 bases at J, with 15 bases between. This CDR3 has 15 residues. DNA for the CDR3: TGTGCCAGCAGCTTCTCCCGACAGGAGCGCTATGGCTACACCTTC. Translating it yields CASSFSRQERYGYTF. Combining the CDR3 with reference TRBV7-9 and TRBJ1-2 gives the whole variable domain DTGVSQNPRHKITKRGQNVTFRCDPISEHNRLYWYRQTLGQGPEFLTYFQNEAQLEKSRLLSDRFSAERPKGSFSTLEIQRTEQGDSAMYLCASSFSRQERYGYTFGSGTRLTVV.

The V gene is TRBV27, the J gene TRBJ1-5, with D tentatively TRBD1 (6 bases). Germline V gene data show CDR1 as MNHEY and CDR2 as SMNVEV (reference sequence). Deletions cut 8 bases from V and 1 base from J, with 15 bases between. This CDR3 comprises 15 residues. CDR3: CASGLGGFSNQPQHF. The CDR3 region has the DNA TGTGCCAGCGGTCTAGGGGGATTCAGCAATCAGCCCCAGCATTTT.

The chain couples TRBV27 to TRBJ1-1; D gene unclear. CDR1 MNHEY and CDR2 SMNVEV come from the germline V gene (reference sequence). The length of the CDR3 is 14 residues. Between the trimmed V and J ends, which lost 2 bases and 1 base, there was a span of 8 bases. The CDR3 is CASSLIGSNTEAFF. CDR3 DNA: TGTGCCAGCAGTTTAATTGGCTCGAACACTGAAGCTTTCTTT.

This clone was picked up one time. V gene TRBV29-1 combines with J gene TRBJ2-1, with a tentative D call TRBD2 (6 bases). The germline V gene encodes CDR1 SQVTM and CDR2 ANQGSEA. The V end lost 1 base, the J end lost 6 bases, and 19 bases lay between the germline ends. The CDR3 consists of 16 residues. The CDR3 nucleotides are TGCAGCGTTGAAGGCCTCCCAGCGGGTTTTCGCAATGAGCAGTTCTTC. It specifies CSVEGLPAGFRNEQFF.

The CDR3 is CASTEYRDRGLRAFF. The CDR3 DNA follows: TGTGCCAGTACCGAGTACCGGGACAGGGGATTACGGGCTTTCTTT. V usage is TRBV19 and J usage is TRBJ1-1; TRBD1 agrees at 10 bases. The ends lost 7 bases at V and 11 bases at J; junction bases unmatched: 16. The CDR3 covers 15 residues. The germline CDR1 and CDR2 sequences are LNHDA and SQIVND (reference sequence).

This rearrangement joins TRBV10-3 to TRBJ2-5, with D tentatively TRBD1 (6 bases). CDR1 and CDR2 (germline): ENHRY, SYGVKD. The V end was cut by 4 bases, the J end by 1 base, with 13 bases between. The CDR3 sequence is 15 residues long. CDR3 residues: CAISGNRDTQETQYF. Written as DNA, the CDR3 is TGTGCCATCAGTGGGAACCGGGACACCCAAGAGACCCAGTACTTC.

This sequence joins TRBV28 and TRBJ1-5, with 11 bases matching TRBD1. Germline CDR1 MDHEN, CDR2 SYDVKM. V lost 2 bases and J lost 4; bases outside the gene matches: 1. CDR3 size: 15 residues. The CDR3 is CASSLGTGGNQPQHF. The CDR3, as DNA: TGTGCCAGCAGTTTAGGGACAGGGGGTAATCAGCCCCAGCATTTT.

The gene calls are TRBV28 and TRBJ2-1; 8 bases are a match to TRBD2. From germline, CDR1 is MDHEN and CDR2 SYDVKM. The CDR3 has 15 amino acids. Trimming at V came to 5 bases and at J to 6 bases, leaving 9 bases not matched to a gene. This CDR3 reads CASSPPPGGSNEQFF. The DNA of the CDR3 is TGTGCCAGCAGTCCCCCCCCGGGAGGGAGCAATGAGCAGTTCTTC. Based on the CDR3 plus reference TRBV28 and TRBJ2-1, the full variable domain is DVKVTQSSRYLVKRTGEKVFLECVQDMDHENMFWYRQDPGLGLRLIYFSYDVKMKEKGDIPEGYSVSREKKERFSLILESASTNQTSMYLCASSPPPGGSNEQFFGPGTRLTVL.